The rows below give T cell receptor beta chains drawn from one sample of a study of beta chain features in type 1 diabetes. The table came from immunoSEQ multiplex PCR; TCRdb's copy has only in-frame clones and leaves some out. The sample holds about 290,000 clones; 8% are singletons and the top ten take more than 0.8%. Sequenced input: central memory CD4+ T cells from blood. These TCRs come from a woman younger than 35 in good health. The CDR3 runs from the conserved cysteine through the conserved F or W. The order of the fields is D gene, clone size, V gene, J gene, CDR3 protein, CDR3 DNA. A D gene is named only where the DNA matches it firmly. Clone size appears in some rows only: once, few, many, or a class for an expanded clone.

NA,few,TRBV7-2,TRBJ1-5,CASSTSGTPNSNQPQHF,TGTGCCAGCAGCACATCCGGGACACCGAATAGCAATCAGCCCCAGCATTTT
NA,NA,TRBV7-2,TRBJ2-7,CASSSRVAGSYEQYF,TGTGCCAGCAGCTCCCGAGTGGCGGGAAGCTACGAGCAGTACTTC
TRBD1,few,TRBV23-1,TRBJ2-5,CASSPTGTGNLREYQETQYF,TGCGCCAGCAGCCCAACCGGGACAGGGAATCTGCGCGAGTACCAAGAGACCCAGTACTTC
NA,few,TRBV7-9,TRBJ1-1,CASSHRNTEAFF,TGTGCCAGCAGCCATAGGAACACTGAAGCTTTCTTT
TRBD2,NA,TRBV11-2,TRBJ2-7,CASSAGLAGKTYEQYF,TGTGCCAGCAGCGCAGGACTAGCGGGGAAAACCTACGAGCAGTACTTC
TRBD1,NA,TRBV5-1,TRBJ2-7,CASSTRQGAYEQYF,TGCGCCAGCAGCACACGACAGGGGGCCTACGAGCAGTACTTC
NA,NA,TRBV18,TRBJ1-3,CASSPPEQPGNTIYF,TGTGCCAGCTCACCACCCGAACAGCCAGGAAACACCATATATTTT
NA,NA,TRBV29-1,TRBJ1-1,CSVLSSTGYTEAFF,TGCAGCGTTCTATCCTCTACTGGGTACACTGAAGCTTTCTTT
NA,NA,TRBV6-6,TRBJ1-5,CASSETYDNQPQHF,TGTGCCAGCAGTGAGACATACGACAATCAGCCCCAGCATTTT
NA,NA,TRBV4-2,TRBJ2-5,CASSRTDRNQETQYF,TGTGCCAGCAGCAGGACCGACAGAAACCAAGAGACCCAGTACTTC
NA,many,TRBV10-3,TRBJ1-1,CAISETENTEAFF,TGTGCCATCAGTGAAACGGAGAACACTGAAGCTTTCTTT
NA,NA,TRBV5-1,TRBJ2-3,CASSLKGPDTQYF,TGCGCCAGCAGCTTGAAGGGCCCAGATACGCAGTATTTT
NA,few,TRBV4-1,TRBJ2-1,CASSQISGGLEQFF,TGCGCCAGCAGCCAAATTTCCGGGGGATTGGAGCAGTTCTTC
NA,many,TRBV5-4,TRBJ2-3,CASSLTSGSTDTQYF,TGTGCCAGCAGCTTGACGAGCGGGTCCACAGATACGCAGTATTTT
NA,few,TRBV11-2,TRBJ2-7,CASSLESSYEQYF,TGTGCCAGCAGCTTAGAGAGCTCCTACGAGCAGTACTTC
NA,few,TRBV7-2,TRBJ2-1,CASSLAAGLDYNEQFF,TGTGCCAGCAGCTTAGCGGCGGGACTCGACTACAATGAGCAGTTCTTC
TRBD1,NA,TRBV4-1,TRBJ2-1,CASSQDLSGTAYNEQFF,TGCGCCAGCAGCCAAGATCTCTCAGGGACAGCTTACAATGAGCAGTTCTTC
TRBD1,few,TRBV9,TRBJ2-5,CASSNRGRQTQYF,TGTGCCAGCAGCAACAGGGGGCGGCAGACCCAGTACTTC
TRBD1,NA,TRBV6-1,TRBJ1-3,CASSDFQGAGNTIYF,TGTGCCAGCAGTGACTTCCAGGGGGCTGGAAACACCATATATTTT
TRBD1,NA,TRBV2,TRBJ2-7,CASSATGGAGQYF,TGTGCCAGCAGTGCCACAGGGGGCGCAGGGCAGTACTTC
TRBD1,few,TRBV5-1,TRBJ1-2,CASSLAGDRANGYTF,TGCGCCAGCAGCTTGGCCGGGGACAGGGCAAATGGCTACACCTTC
NA,once,TRBV6-5,TRBJ2-5,CAAGQGRTQYF,TGTGCAGCTGGGCAGGGTCGGACCCAGTACTTC
NA,NA,TRBV5-1,TRBJ2-1,CASSLERLVDNEQFF,TGCGCCAGCAGTCTAGAACGTCTGGTTGATAATGAGCAGTTCTTC
TRBD2,many,TRBV5-4,TRBJ2-5,CASSLVLAGQETQYF,TGTGCCAGCAGCTTAGTTCTAGCGGGGCAAGAGACCCAGTACTTC
TRBD1,NA,TRBV6-5,TRBJ1-1,CASSYSTGGWFTEAFF,TGTGCCAGCAGTTACTCCACAGGGGGATGGTTTACTGAAGCTTTCTTT
TRBD1,NA,TRBV6-1,TRBJ1-3,CASRLQGPSGNTIYF,TGTGCCAGCAGATTACAGGGGCCTTCTGGAAACACCATATATTTT
NA,once,TRBV11-2,TRBJ2-5,CASSFTEETQYF,TGTGCCAGCAGCTTTACAGAAGAGACCCAGTACTTC
NA,NA,TRBV28,TRBJ1-1,CASRQVMNTEAFF,TGTGCCAGCAGACAGGTCATGAACACTGAAGCTTTCTTT
NA,NA,TRBV5-1,TRBJ1-1,CASSLGQGGAFF,TGCGCCAGCAGCTTGGGGCAGGGTGGAGCTTTCTTT
NA,few,TRBV18,TRBJ1-6,CASSPPRGYNSPLHF,TGTGCCAGCTCACCACCAAGGGGGTATAATTCACCCCTCCACTTT
NA,NA,TRBV5-1,TRBJ2-3,CASSLTGVSTDTQYF,TGCGCCAGCAGCTTAACGGGGGTGAGCACAGATACGCAGTATTTT
NA,few,TRBV11-3,TRBJ2-2,CASSTLDRNTGELFF,TGTGCCAGCAGCACCCTGGACAGAAACACCGGGGAGCTGTTTTTT
NA,NA,TRBV5-8,TRBJ2-3,CASSLGDTQYF,TGTGCCAGCAGCTTGGGGGATACGCAGTATTTT
NA,few,TRBV19,TRBJ1-5,CASSIFPGNLDQPQHF,TGTGCCAGTAGTATCTTTCCGGGGAATCTGGATCAGCCCCAGCATTTT
NA,few,TRBV6-5,TRBJ1-4,CAIRGMEVEKLFF,TGTGCCATCCGGGGGATGGAAGTCGAAAAACTGTTTTTT
NA,NA,TRBV7-2,TRBJ1-2,CASSLTANYGYTF,TGTGCCAGCAGCTTAACAGCTAACTATGGCTACACCTTC
NA,NA,TRBV5-1,TRBJ1-1,CASSSDGYMNTEAFF,TGCGCCAGCAGCTCCGACGGATATATGAACACTGAAGCTTTCTTT
TRBD1,NA,TRBV15,TRBJ2-5,CATSRVTGGWTLETQYF,TGTGCCACCAGCAGAGTTACAGGGGGTTGGACTTTGGAGACCCAGTACTTC
TRBD1,few,TRBV4-2,TRBJ1-5,CASSQVSQGAQPQHF,TGTGCCAGCAGCCAAGTGTCACAGGGGGCTCAGCCCCAGCATTTT
NA,NA,TRBV6-4,TRBJ1-2,CASSDSMWGGANYGYTF,TGTGCCAGCAGTGACTCGATGTGGGGAGGGGCTAACTATGGCTACACCTTC
NA,NA,TRBV14,TRBJ2-1,CASSQDRGRGTWNNEQFF,TGTGCCAGCAGCCAAGATCGTGGTAGGGGCACGTGGAACAATGAGCAGTTCTTC
NA,NA,TRBV7-2,TRBJ1-4,CASSLALGVNEKLFF,TGTGCCAGCAGCTTAGCACTTGGGGTTAATGAAAAACTGTTTTTT
NA,NA,TRBV9,TRBJ2-5,CASSVSQETQYF,TGTGCCAGCAGCGTTTCTCAAGAGACCCAGTACTTC
NA,few,TRBV2,TRBJ1-4,CASRDTTNEKLFF,TGTGCCAGCAGAGACACAACTAATGAAAAACTGTTTTTT
TRBD1,few,TRBV9,TRBJ2-4,CASSVGQGSKNIQYF,TGTGCCAGCAGCGTAGGACAGGGGAGCAAAAACATTCAGTACTTC